The 2 T cell receptor beta chains below come from one sample, sequenced in a study of regulatory dendritic cells for organ transplantation. TCRdb's table, derived via immunoSEQ multiplex PCR, lists solely in-frame clones and lacks some. The data contain about 12,000 clones, just under 80% of them singletons. Allogeneic regulatory or mature dendritic cells were co-cultured for roughly five days with CFSE-labeled sorted T cells at 1:10. Their antigens remain unidentified. Sequenced sample: naive CD8+ T cells from blood cultured with regulatory dendritic cells. The subset here: CD45RA+ naive T cells. The origin of the receptors is a human donor in good health.

The chain is built from TRBV4-1 and TRBJ2-1; possible D gene TRBD2, 5 bases. The germline gives CDR1 MGHRA, CDR2 YSYEKL. CDR3 length: 16 amino acids. With 1 base removed from V and 0 bases from J, the gap between germline ends came to 10 bases. The CDR3, as DNA: TGCGCCAGCAGCCAAGGACGGGGATTCTCCTACAATGAGCAGTTCTTC. This gives the protein CASSQGRGFSYNEQFF.

The rearrangement joins TRBV9 to TRBJ2-5, with TRBD2 matching over 8 bases. CDR1 is SGDLS, CDR2 YYNGEE, per germline. The ends lost 4 bases at V and 2 bases at J; junction bases unmatched: 1. This CDR3 comprises 13 residues. The CDR3 DNA reads TGTGCCAGCAGCCCGGGGGGGCAAGAGACCCAGTACTTC. Translation: CASSPGGQETQYF.